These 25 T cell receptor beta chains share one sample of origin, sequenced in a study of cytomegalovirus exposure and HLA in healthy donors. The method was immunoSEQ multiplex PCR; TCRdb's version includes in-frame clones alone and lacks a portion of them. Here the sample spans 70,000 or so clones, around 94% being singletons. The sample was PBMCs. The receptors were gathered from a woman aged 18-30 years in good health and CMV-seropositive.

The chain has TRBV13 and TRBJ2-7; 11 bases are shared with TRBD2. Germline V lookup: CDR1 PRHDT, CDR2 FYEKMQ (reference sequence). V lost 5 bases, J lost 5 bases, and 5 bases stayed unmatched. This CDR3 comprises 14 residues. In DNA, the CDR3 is TGTGCCAGCAGCATTAGCGGGAGGGCCCACGAGCAGTACTTC. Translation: CASSISGRAHEQYF. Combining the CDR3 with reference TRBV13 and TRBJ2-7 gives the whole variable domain AAGVIQSPRHLIKEKRETATLKCYPIPRHDTVYWYQQGPGQDPQFLISFYEKMQSDKGSIPDRFSAQQFSDYHSELNMSSLELGDSALYFCASSISGRAHEQYFGPGTRLTVT.

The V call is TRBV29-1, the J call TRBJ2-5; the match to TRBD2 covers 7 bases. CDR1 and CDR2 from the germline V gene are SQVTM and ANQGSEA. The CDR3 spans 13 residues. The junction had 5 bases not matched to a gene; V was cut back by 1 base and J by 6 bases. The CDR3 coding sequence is TGCAGCGTTGAAGTTCGGCGGGGGAAGACCCAGTACTTC. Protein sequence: CSVEVRRGKTQYF.

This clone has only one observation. The CDR3 spells CASSFKQGGMNTEAFF. In nucleotides, the CDR3 is TGTGCCAGCAGTTTTAAACAGGGGGGAATGAACACTGAAGCTTTCTTT. V is TRBV27 and J is TRBJ1-1, with 8 nucleotides matching TRBD1. Germline trimming cut 3 bases from V and 0 bases from J; bases unmatched to any gene: 6. The CDR3 is 16 amino acids. Germline CDR1 MNHEY, CDR2 SMNVEV (reference sequence).

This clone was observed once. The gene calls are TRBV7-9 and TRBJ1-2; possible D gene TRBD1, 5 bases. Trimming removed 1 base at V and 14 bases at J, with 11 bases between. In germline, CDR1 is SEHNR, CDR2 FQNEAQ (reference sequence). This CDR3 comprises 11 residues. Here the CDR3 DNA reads TGTGCCAGCAGCTTAGTACCGGGGGAGACCTTC. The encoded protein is CASSLVPGETF.

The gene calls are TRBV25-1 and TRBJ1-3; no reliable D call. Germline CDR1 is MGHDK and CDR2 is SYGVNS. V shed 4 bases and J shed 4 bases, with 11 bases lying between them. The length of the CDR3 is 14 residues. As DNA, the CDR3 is TGTGCCAGCAGTGCGGCAGCGAGCGGAAACACCATATATTTT. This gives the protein CASSAAASGNTIYF. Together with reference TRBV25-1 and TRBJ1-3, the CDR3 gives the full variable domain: EADIYQTPRYLVIGTGKKITLECSQTMGHDKMYWYQQDPGMELHLIHYSYGVNSTEKGDLSSESTVSRIRTEHFPLTLESARPSHTSQYLCASSAAASGNTIYFGEGSWLTVV.

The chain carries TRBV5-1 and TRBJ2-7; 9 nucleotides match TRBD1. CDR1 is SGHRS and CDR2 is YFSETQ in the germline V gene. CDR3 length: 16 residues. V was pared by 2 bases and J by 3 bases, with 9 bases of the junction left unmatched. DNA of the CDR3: TGCGCCAGCAGCTTCGATCTGGGACAGGGACTCTACGAGCAGTACTTC. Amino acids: CASSFDLGQGLYEQYF. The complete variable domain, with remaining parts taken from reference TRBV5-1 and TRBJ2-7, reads KAGVTQTPRYLIKTRGQQVTLSCSPISGHRSVSWYQQTPGQGLQFLFEYFSETQRNKGNFPGRFSGRQFSNSRSEMNVSTLELGDSALYLCASSFDLGQGLYEQYFGPGTRLTVT.

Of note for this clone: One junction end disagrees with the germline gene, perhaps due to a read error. The chain's CDR3 is CAGRALAKNIQYF. The DNA of the CDR3 is TGTGCCGGCAGGGCTCTAGCCAAAAACATTCAGTACTTC. The rearrangement uses TRBV27 and TRBJ2-4, with D tentatively TRBD1 (5 bases). The CDR3 runs 13 residues. Germline loops: CDR1 MNHEY, CDR2 SMNVEV (reference sequence).

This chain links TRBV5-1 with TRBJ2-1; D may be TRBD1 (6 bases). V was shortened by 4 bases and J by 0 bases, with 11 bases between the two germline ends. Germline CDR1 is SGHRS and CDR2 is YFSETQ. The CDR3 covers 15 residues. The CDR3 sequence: CASSPVRGSYNEQFF. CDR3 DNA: TGCGCCAGCAGCCCCGTCAGGGGCTCCTACAATGAGCAGTTCTTC.

This chain's CDR3 is CASSETGLAGATPYEQYF. CDR3 in DNA: TGCGCCAGCAGTGAAACGGGGCTAGCGGGAGCGACACCTTACGAGCAGTACTTC. The genes are TRBV10-1 and TRBJ2-7; 10 bases align to TRBD2. Per germline, CDR1 WNHNN and CDR2 SYGVQD (reference sequence). The CDR3 totals 18 residues. The trim removed 3 bases at V and 4 bases at J, leaving 15 bases unmatched.

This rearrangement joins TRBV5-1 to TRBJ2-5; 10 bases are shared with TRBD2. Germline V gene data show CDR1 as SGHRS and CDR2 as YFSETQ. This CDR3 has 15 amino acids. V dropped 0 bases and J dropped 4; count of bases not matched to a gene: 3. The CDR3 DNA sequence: TGCGCCAGCAGCTTGGCCTTAGCGGGGGGAGAGACCCAGTACTTC. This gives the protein CASSLALAGGETQYF.

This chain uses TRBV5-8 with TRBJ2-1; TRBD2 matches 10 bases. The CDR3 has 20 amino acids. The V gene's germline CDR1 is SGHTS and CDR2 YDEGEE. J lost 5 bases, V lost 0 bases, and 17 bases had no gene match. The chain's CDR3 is CASSLVHNGTSDRMDNEQFF. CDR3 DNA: TGTGCCAGCAGCTTGGTACATAACGGGACTAGCGATCGAATGGACAATGAGCAGTTCTTC.

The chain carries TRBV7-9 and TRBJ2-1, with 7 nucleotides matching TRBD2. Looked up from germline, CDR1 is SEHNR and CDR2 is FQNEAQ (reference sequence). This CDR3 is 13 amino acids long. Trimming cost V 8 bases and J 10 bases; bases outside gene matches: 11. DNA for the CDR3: TGTGCCAGCGGCGTGGGGACTAAGGGAGAGCAGTTCTTC. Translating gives CASGVGTKGEQFF.

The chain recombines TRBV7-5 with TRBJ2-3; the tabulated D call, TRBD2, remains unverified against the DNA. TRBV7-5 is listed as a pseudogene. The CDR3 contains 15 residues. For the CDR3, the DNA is TGTGTCAGAAGCTTAACGGATCCATGCGGAGATACGCAGTATTTT. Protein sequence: CVRSLTDPCGDTQYF.

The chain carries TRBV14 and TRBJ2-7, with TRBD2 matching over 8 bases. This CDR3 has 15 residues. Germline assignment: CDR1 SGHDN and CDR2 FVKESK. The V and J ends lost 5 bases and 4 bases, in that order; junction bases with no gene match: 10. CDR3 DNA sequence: TGTGCCAGCAGCTCCGGGACTAGTAGTTTGTACGAGCAGTACTTC. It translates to CASSSGTSSLYEQYF.

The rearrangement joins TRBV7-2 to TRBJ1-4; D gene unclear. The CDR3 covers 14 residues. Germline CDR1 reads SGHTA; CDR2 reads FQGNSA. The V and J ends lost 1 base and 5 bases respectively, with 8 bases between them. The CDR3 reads CASSLGRNNEKLFF. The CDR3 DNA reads TGTGCCAGCAGCTTAGGCAGGAACAATGAAAAACTGTTTTTT.

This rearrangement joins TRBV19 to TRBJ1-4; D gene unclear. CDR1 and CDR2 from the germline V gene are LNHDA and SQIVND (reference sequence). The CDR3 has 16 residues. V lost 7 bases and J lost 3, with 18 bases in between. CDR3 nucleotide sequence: TGTGCCAGTATGGGGAGACCCAAGTCGGCTAATGAAAAACTGTTTTTT. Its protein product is CASMGRPKSANEKLFF.

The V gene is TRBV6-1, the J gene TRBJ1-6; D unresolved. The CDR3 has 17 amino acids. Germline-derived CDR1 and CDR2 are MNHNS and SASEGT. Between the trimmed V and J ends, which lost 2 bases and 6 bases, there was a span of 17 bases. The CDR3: CASSERVVPPFNSPLHF. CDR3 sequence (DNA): TGTGCCAGCAGTGAACGGGTAGTCCCTCCCTTTAATTCACCCCTCCACTTT.

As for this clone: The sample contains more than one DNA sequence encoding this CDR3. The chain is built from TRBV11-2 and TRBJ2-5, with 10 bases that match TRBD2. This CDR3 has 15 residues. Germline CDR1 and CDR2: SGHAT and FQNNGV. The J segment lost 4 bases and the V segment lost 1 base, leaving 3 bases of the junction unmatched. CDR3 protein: CASSLGASGRETQYF. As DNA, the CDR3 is TGTGCCAGCAGCTTAGGGGCTAGCGGGAGAGAGACCCAGTACTTC.

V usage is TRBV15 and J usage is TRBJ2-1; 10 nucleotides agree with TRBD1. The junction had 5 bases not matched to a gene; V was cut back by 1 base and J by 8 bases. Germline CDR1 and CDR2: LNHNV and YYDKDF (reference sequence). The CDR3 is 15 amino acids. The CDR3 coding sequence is TGTGCCACCAGCAGAGGACAGGGGGCGGTTTATGAGCAGTTCTTC. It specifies CATSRGQGAVYEQFF.

In DNA form, the CDR3 reads TGTGCCAGCAGTGCGAGGGCTCTGTCCCCCTATGACGAGCAGTACTTC. Amino acid sequence: CASSARALSPYDEQYF. The chain recombines TRBV2 with TRBJ2-7; D is perhaps TRBD2 (5 bases). CDR3 size: 16 residues. V lost 4 bases to trimming and J lost 5 bases, with 21 bases between them. Per germline, CDR1 SNHLY and CDR2 FYNNEI.

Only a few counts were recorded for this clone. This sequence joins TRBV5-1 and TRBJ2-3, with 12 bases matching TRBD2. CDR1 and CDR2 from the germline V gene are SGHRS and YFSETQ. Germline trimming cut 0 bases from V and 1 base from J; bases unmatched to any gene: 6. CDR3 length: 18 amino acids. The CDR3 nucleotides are TGCGCCAGCAGCTTGGAACCCCGACTAGCGGGAGGCACAGATACGCAGTATTTT. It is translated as CASSLEPRLAGGTDTQYF.

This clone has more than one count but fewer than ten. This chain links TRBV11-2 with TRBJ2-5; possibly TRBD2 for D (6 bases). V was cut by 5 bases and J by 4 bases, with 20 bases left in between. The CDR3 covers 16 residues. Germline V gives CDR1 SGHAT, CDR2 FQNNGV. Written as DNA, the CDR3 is TGTGCCAGCAGCGCCTCCGGGACTCCGGGGCTAGAGACCCAGTACTTC. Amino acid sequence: CASSASGTPGLETQYF.

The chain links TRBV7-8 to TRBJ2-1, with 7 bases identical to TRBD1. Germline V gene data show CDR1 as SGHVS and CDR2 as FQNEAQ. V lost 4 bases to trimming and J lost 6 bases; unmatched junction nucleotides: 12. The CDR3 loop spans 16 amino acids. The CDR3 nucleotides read TGTGCCAGCAGCTCGTGGGGACAGAGCTTGTCCAATGAGCAGTTCTTC. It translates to CASSSWGQSLSNEQFF.

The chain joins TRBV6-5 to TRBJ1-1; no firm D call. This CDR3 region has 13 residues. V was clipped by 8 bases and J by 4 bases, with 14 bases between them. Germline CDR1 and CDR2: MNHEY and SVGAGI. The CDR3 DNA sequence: TGTGCCAGCGGCTACCTAGAGGGCACTGAAGCTTTCTTT. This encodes CASGYLEGTEAFF.

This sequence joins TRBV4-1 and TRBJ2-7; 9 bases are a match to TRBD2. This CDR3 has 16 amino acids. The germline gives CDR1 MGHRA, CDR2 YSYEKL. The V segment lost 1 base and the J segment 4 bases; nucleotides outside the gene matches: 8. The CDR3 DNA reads TGCGCCAGCAGCCAAGTTTCGGCGGGAGGGCAATACGAGCAGTACTTC. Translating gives CASSQVSAGGQYEQYF.